This passage covers 16 T cell receptor beta chains from one sample sequenced in a study of T-cell reconstitution after alpha-beta-depleted transplantation in children. A library of TCRbeta sequences, prepared with unique molecular identifiers, was generated. TCRdb redid the calling of the PCR reads with MiXCR, one entry per CDR3 protein. The sample shows some 830,000 distinct CDR3 sequences, about 15% of them seen only once. The sequencing used PBMCs, mostly from graft donor cells, collected 360 days after TCRalphabeta/CD19-depleted stem cell transplant. These receptors were obtained from a male patient between 10 and 17 years old who had a stem cell transplant for acute lymphoblastic leukemia, so the T cells may come from the graft donor.

V is TRBV7-6 and J is TRBJ2-1; 10 bases are a match to TRBD2. CDR1 is SGHVS, CDR2 FNYEAQ, per germline. This CDR3 region has 16 residues. Unmatched junction bases numbered 3, after V lost 0 bases and J lost 4 bases. The CDR3 DNA reads TGTGCCAGCAGCTTAGCGCCTAGCGGGGGTTACAATGAGCAGTTCTTC. Amino acid sequence: CASSLAPSGGYNEQFF.

This clonotype has more than one count but fewer than ten. The chain joins TRBV4-1 to TRBJ1-5; no firm D call. This CDR3 is built from 16 residues. The germline V gene has CDR1 MGHRA and CDR2 YSYEKL. Trimming left V 5 bases short and J 0 bases short, with 14 bases between. The CDR3 DNA reads TGCGCCAGCAGCTCTCACGGAGCGAATAGCAATCAGCCCCAGCATTTT. The encoded protein is CASSSHGANSNQPQHF.

The chain carries TRBV9 and TRBJ2-3, with 12 bases matching TRBD2. The trim removed 0 bases at V and 0 bases at J, leaving 5 bases unmatched. Germline V gene lookup returns CDR1 SGDLS and CDR2 YYNGEE. The CDR3 is 18 amino acids. CDR3 nucleotides: TGTGCCAGCAGCGTAGATTGGACTAGCGGGACTAGCACAGATACGCAGTATTTT. Protein: CASSVDWTSGTSTDTQYF. Based on the CDR3 plus reference TRBV9 and TRBJ2-3, the full variable domain is DSGVTQTPKHLITATGQRVTLRCSPRSGDLSVYWYQQSLDQGLQFLIQYYNGEERAKGNILERFSAQQFPDLHSELNLSSLELGDSALYFCASSVDWTSGTSTDTQYFGPGTRLTVL.

A note on this clonotype: A much bigger clone sits one base away, suggesting this may be a read error. The rearrangement uses TRBV25-1 and TRBJ2-7; TRBD1 might be the D (5 bases). The CDR3 totals 14 residues. Per germline, CDR1 MGHDK and CDR2 SYGVNS. V lost 3 bases to trimming and J lost 0 bases, with 9 bases between them. The CDR3 DNA reads TGTGCCAGCAGTGAGTGGGGCGGCTCCTACGAGCAGTACTTC. Protein sequence: CASSEWGGSYEQYF.

This sequence joins TRBV12-3 or TRBV12-4 and TRBJ1-1, with D unresolved. The CDR3 has 13 residues. Deletions cut 5 bases from V and 5 bases from J, with 12 bases between. The CDR3 DNA is TGTGCCAGCAGTGTAATACCAAGGACTGAAGCTTTCTTT. This encodes CASSVIPRTEAFF.

J is TRBJ2-2 and V is TRBV5-1; 7 bases fit TRBD1. CDR1 is SGHRS, CDR2 YFSETQ, per germline. The trim removed 7 bases at V and 1 base at J, leaving 7 bases unmatched. The CDR3 runs to 15 residues. This CDR3 is CASSERTGNTGELFF. The CDR3 DNA sequence: TGCGCCAGCTCGGAAAGGACAGGGAACACCGGGGAGCTGTTTTTT.

This clonotype has only a few counts. The chain couples TRBV4-1 to TRBJ1-1; D remains ambiguous. CDR3 size: 16 residues. Trimming stripped 1 base from V and 0 bases from J, with 12 bases between. CDR1 is MGHRA, CDR2 YSYEKL, per germline. This CDR3 is CASSQASEYMNTEAFF. CDR3 in DNA: TGCGCCAGCAGCCAAGCTTCGGAATACATGAACACTGAAGCTTTCTTT.

This clonotype was observed a few times. The chain recombines TRBV10-2 with TRBJ2-5; 10 bases match TRBD2. V dropped 8 bases and J dropped 6; count of bases not matched to a gene: 6. The CDR3 has 13 amino acids. In germline, CDR1 is WSHSY, CDR2 SAAADI. This CDR3 is CASDGTSDQTQYF. The DNA for the CDR3 is TGCGCCAGCGACGGGACTAGCGATCAGACCCAGTACTTC.

The V call is TRBV7-8, the J call TRBJ2-7; TRBD1 aligns across 8 bases. The CDR3 has 13 amino acids. Losses at the gene ends were 3 bases for V and 5 bases for J; bases not matched to a gene: 3. Germline V gene sequence: CDR1 SGHVS, CDR2 FQNEAQ. CDR3 sequence: CASSLDRDNEQYF. CDR3 DNA sequence: TGTGCCAGCAGCTTGGACAGGGATAACGAGCAGTACTTC.

This clonotype occurred many times. V and J are TRBV12-3 or TRBV12-4 and TRBJ2-5; TRBD2 might be the D (5 bases). The CDR3 covers 13 residues. Trimming left V 2 bases short and J 8 bases short, with 12 bases between. CDR3 sequence: CASSLNGVATQYF. In DNA form, the CDR3 reads TGTGCCAGCAGTTTAAACGGGGTGGCTACCCAGTACTTC.

This clonotype has just a few counts. This rearrangement joins TRBV5-1 to TRBJ2-1, with no clear D. The length of the CDR3 is 15 residues. V dropped 2 bases and J dropped 3 bases, with 12 bases sitting between them. CDR1 and CDR2 from the germline V gene are SGHRS and YFSETQ. CDR3 in amino acids: CASSFRVQSYNEQFF. The CDR3 nucleotides read TGCGCCAGCAGCTTCCGGGTTCAGAGCTACAATGAGCAGTTCTTC. Full variable domain (missing parts from reference TRBV5-1 and TRBJ2-1): KAGVTQTPRYLIKTRGQQVTLSCSPISGHRSVSWYQQTPGQGLQFLFEYFSETQRNKGNFPGRFSGRQFSNSRSEMNVSTLELGDSALYLCASSFRVQSYNEQFFGPGTRLTVL.

The chain uses TRBV30 and TRBJ2-7; D ambiguous. Trimming shortened V by 2 bases and J by 0 bases, and 2 bases separated the two germline ends. The V gene's germline CDR1 is GTSNPN and CDR2 SVGIG (reference sequence). The CDR3 spans 11 residues. The CDR3 spells CAWSHSYEQYF. The CDR3 DNA follows: TGTGCCTGGAGTCACTCCTACGAGCAGTACTTC.

The chain uses TRBV25-1 and TRBJ1-1, with D perhaps matching TRBD1 (6 bases). The germline V gene encodes CDR1 MGHDK and CDR2 SYGVNS. Trimming removed 4 bases from V and 10 bases from J, with 16 bases in between. The CDR3 runs to 13 residues. This CDR3 reads CASSASYRVGAFF. The CDR3 DNA reads TGTGCCAGCAGTGCATCTTACAGGGTAGGAGCTTTCTTT.

This clonotype was recorded a few times. The CDR3: CASRGTGDPYEQYF. CDR3 DNA sequence: TGTGCCAGCAGGGGGACAGGGGATCCCTACGAGCAGTACTTC. The gene calls are TRBV6-1 and TRBJ2-7, with TRBD1 matching 10 bases. V gave up 6 bases and J gave up 2 bases; unmatched junction bases: 4. Germline CDR1 and CDR2: MNHNS and SASEGT. This CDR3 is built from 14 residues.

This clonotype was seen more than once but under ten times. This rearrangement joins TRBV7-9 to TRBJ1-5; TRBD1 agrees at 8 bases. V trimming: 8 bases; J trimming: 1 base; junction bases outside the gene matches: 10. The CDR3 has 16 amino acids. Germline loops: CDR1 SEHNR, CDR2 FQNEAQ (reference sequence). CDR3 sequence: CASVNSDRGSNQPQHF. In DNA form, the CDR3 reads TGTGCCAGCGTCAATTCAGACAGGGGCAGCAATCAGCCCCAGCATTTT.

The table lists this clonotype with a few counts. The V and J genes are TRBV15 and TRBJ2-1; D is unresolved. Germline V gene data show CDR1 as LNHNV and CDR2 as YYDKDF (reference sequence). The CDR3 is 13 amino acids. Deletions cut 8 bases from V and 6 bases from J, with 14 bases between. The CDR3 sequence: CATFGPIGNEQFF. CDR3 bases: TGTGCCACCTTCGGCCCAATTGGCAATGAGCAGTTCTTC.